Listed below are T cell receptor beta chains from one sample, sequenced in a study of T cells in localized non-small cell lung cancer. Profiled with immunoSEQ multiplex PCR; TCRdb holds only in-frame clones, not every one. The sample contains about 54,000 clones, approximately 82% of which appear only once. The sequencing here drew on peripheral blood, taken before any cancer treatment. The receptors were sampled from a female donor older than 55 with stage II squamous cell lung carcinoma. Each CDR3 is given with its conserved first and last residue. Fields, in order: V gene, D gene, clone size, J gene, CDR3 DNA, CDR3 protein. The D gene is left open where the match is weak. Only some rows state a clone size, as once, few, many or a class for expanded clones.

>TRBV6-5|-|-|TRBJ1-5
TGTGCCAGCAGTTACCGGGAGGGGGATCAGCCCCAGCATTTT
CASSYREGDQPQHF
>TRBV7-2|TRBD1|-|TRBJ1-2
TGTGCCAGCAGCTTAGCCGACAGGGGTAGCTATGGCTACACCTTC
CASSLADRGSYGYTF
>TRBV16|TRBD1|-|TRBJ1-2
TGTGCCAGCAGCCAAGGGACAGGGGGCGGCTATGGCTACACCTTC
CASSQGTGGGYGYTF
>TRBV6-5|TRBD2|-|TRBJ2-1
TGTGCCAGCAGTTACTGGGCGGGGGGGCAGAATGAGCAGTTCTTC
CASSYWAGGQNEQFF
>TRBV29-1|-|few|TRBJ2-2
TGCAGCGCCCGACCCTTAACCGGGGAGCTGTTTTTT
CSARPLTGELFF
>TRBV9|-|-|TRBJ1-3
TGTGCCAGCAGCCCCCCCCCGACAGGAGCGGGAAACACCATATATTTT
CASSPPPTGAGNTIYF
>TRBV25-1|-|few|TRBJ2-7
TGTGCCAGCAGTGAAGCTGGCTCCGCTGGGAACAAGCAGTACTTC
CASSEAGSAGNKQYF
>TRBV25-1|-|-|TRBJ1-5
TGTGCCAGCGGCCAGGGAAATCAGCCCCAGCATTTT
CASGQGNQPQHF
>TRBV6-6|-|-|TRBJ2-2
TGTGCCAGCAGTAACTATTACACCGGGGAGCTGTTTTTT
CASSNYYTGELFF
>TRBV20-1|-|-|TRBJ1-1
TGCAGTGCTAGGCTGAACACTGAAGCTTTCTTT
CSARLNTEAFF
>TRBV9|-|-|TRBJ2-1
TGTGCCAGCAGCGCCGGGACTCTAAGTTCCCATGAGCAGTTCTTC
CASSAGTLSSHEQFF
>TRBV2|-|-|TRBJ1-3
TGTGCCAGCACCTCCCTGGGGGGAAACACCATATATTTT
CASTSLGGNTIYF
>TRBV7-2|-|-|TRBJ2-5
TGTGCCAGCAGCTTAGATCTCAGGCGCCAAGAGACCCAGTACTTC
CASSLDLRRQETQYF
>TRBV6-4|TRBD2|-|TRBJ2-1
TGTGCCAGCAGTGACCCCCTAGCGGGGGGGGATGAGCAGTTCTTC
CASSDPLAGGDEQFF
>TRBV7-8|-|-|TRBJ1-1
TGTGCCAGCAGCTTAGTAAGGAACACTGAAGCTTTCTTT
CASSLVRNTEAFF
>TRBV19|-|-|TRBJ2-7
TGTGCCAGTAGGGGAGACCGGCCCCTGAACGAGCAGTACTTC
CASRGDRPLNEQYF
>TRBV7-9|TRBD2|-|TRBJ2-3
TGTGCCAGCAGCTTGGGTAGCGGGGACTCAGATACGCAGTATTTT
CASSLGSGDSDTQYF
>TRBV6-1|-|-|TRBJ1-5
TGTGCCAGCAGTGATGACCCCCTAGGCAATCAGCCCCAGCATTTT
CASSDDPLGNQPQHF
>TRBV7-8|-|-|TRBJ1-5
TGTGCCAGCAGCTTAGTGGGGGGGGCAGACTATAGCAATCAGCCCCAGCATTTT
CASSLVGGADYSNQPQHF
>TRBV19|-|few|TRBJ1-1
TGTGCCAGTAGTCACCTGACTGGTGAAGCTTTCTTT
CASSHLTGEAFF
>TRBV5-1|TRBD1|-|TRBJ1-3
TGCGCCAGCAGCTTACAGGGGGCTGGAAACACCATATATTTT
CASSLQGAGNTIYF
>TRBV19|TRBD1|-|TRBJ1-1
TGTGCCAGTAGTGCCGGACAGGGTAACACTGAAGCTTTCTTT
CASSAGQGNTEAFF
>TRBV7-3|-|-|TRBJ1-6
TGTGCCAGCAGCGAAAACCCGGGGTATAATTCACCCCTCCACTTT
CASSENPGYNSPLHF
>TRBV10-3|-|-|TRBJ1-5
TGTGCCACCACAGGTCATGAAAATCAGCCCCAGCATTTT
CATTGHENQPQHF
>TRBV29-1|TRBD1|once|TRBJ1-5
TGCAGCGTTGAGGCAGGGGGCGATGGCAATCAGCCCCAGCATTTT
CSVEAGGDGNQPQHF
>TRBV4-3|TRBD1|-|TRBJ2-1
TGCGCCAGCAGCCAAGGGGATCGTCCAGGGGGCCATGAGCAGTTCTTC
CASSQGDRPGGHEQFF
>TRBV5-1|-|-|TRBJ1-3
TGCGCCAGCAGCTTGGATGGCACAGCGGGGACGAACACCATATATTTT
CASSLDGTAGTNTIYF
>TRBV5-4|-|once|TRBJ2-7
TGTGCCAGCAGCTTGGGAGACAGAGCTTTATCCTACGAGCAGTACTTC
CASSLGDRALSYEQYF
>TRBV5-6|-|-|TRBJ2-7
TGTGCCAGCAGCTTGAAGAACAGTCACGAGCAGTACTTC
CASSLKNSHEQYF
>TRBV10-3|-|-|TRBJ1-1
TGTGCCATCAGTGAAGACGGTGGGTTCGTTATGACGGAAGCTTTCTTT
CAISEDGGFVMTEAFF
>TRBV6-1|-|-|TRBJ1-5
TGTGCCAGCAGGGGCCCCGGGAGGAGCAATCAGCCCCAGCATTTT
CASRGPGRSNQPQHF
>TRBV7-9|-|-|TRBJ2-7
TGTGCCAGCAGCCATGTCTACGAGCAGTACTTC
CASSHVYEQYF
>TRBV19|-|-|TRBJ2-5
TGTGCCAGTAGTTCGAAGTACCAAGAGACCCAGTACTTC
CASSSKYQETQYF
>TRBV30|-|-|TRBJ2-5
TGTGCCTGGAGTTTGGGACACCAAACCCAGTACTTC
CAWSLGHQTQYF
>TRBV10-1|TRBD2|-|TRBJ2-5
TGCGCCAGCAGTGGGGCTGGCGGGGGACAAGAGACCCAGTACTTC
CASSGAGGGQETQYF
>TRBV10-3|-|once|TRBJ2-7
TGTGCCGCCAAGGGTACAGGTTTTGGATCCTACGAGCAGTACTTC
CAAKGTGFGSYEQYF
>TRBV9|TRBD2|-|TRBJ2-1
TGTGCCAGCAGCCCCTTAGCGGGGGGGCGGAATGAGCAGTTCTTC
CASSPLAGGRNEQFF
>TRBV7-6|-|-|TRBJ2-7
TGTGCCAGCAGCTTATCAGGGGCCCTCTACGAGCAGTACTTC
CASSLSGALYEQYF
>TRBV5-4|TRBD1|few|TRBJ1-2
TGTGCCAGCAGCTTGAACCAGGGGGCGCAAATCTATGGCTACACCTTC
CASSLNQGAQIYGYTF
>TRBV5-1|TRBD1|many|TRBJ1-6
TGCGCCAGCAGCTGGGGACAGGGGAATTCACCCCTCCACTTT
CASSWGQGNSPLHF
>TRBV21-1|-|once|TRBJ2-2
TGTGCCAGCAGCACGGACACGAACACCGGGGAGCTGTTTTTT
CASSTDTNTGELFF
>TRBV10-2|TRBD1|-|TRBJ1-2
TGCGCCAGCAGTGAAGGGGGCGGCTATGGCTACACCTTC
CASSEGGGYGYTF
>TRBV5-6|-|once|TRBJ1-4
TGTGCCAGCAGCTTAATTGGAAACGCGGGTGAAAAACTGTTTTTT
CASSLIGNAGEKLFF
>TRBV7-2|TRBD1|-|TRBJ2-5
TGTGCCAGCAGCCCTAACGGCAGGGGGTCCCAAGAGACCCAGTACTTC
CASSPNGRGSQETQYF
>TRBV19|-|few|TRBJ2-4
TGTGCCAGTACCGCGAGCAAAAACATTCAGTACTTC
CASTASKNIQYF
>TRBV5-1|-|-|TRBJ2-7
TGCGCCAGCAGCTTGGGTGGGGGAACCTACGAGCAGTACTTC
CASSLGGGTYEQYF
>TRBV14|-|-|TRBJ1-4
TGTGCCAGCAGCCAAGGGACGTTTCTGTTGGGCGAAAAACTGTTTTTT
CASSQGTFLLGEKLFF
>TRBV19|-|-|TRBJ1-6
TGTGCCAGTAGGAACGACAGGTCGGGCAATTCACCCCTCCACTTT
CASRNDRSGNSPLHF
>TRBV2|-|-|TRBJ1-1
TGTGCCAGCTCCCGGGAGGGGATGAGCACTGAAGCTTTCTTT
CASSREGMSTEAFF
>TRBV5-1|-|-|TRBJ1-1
TGCGCCAGCAGCCCGGACAGTCGAGCGAACACTGAAGCTTTCTTT
CASSPDSRANTEAFF
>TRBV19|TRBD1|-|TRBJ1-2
TGTGCCAGTAGTACCTCTTGGACAGGAGGGCCCCCTCGGGGCTACACCTTC
CASSTSWTGGPPRGYTF
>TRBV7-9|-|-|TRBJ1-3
TGTGCCAGCAGCTTAGCCGGGACCGGTGGAAACACCATATATTTT
CASSLAGTGGNTIYF
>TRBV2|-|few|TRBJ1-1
TGTGCCAGCAGGGGCACTGAAGCTTTCTTT
CASRGTEAFF
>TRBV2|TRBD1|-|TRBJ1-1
TGTGCCAGCATGACGGACAGGACCTCGAACACTGAAGCTTTCTTT
CASMTDRTSNTEAFF
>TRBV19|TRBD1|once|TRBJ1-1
TGTGCCAGTAGTACCGACAGGGGGGCGGAAGCTTTCTTT
CASSTDRGAEAFF
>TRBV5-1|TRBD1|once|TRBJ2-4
TGCGCCAGCAGCTTGGCCGGGACAGGGGCGAACATTCAGTACTTC
CASSLAGTGANIQYF